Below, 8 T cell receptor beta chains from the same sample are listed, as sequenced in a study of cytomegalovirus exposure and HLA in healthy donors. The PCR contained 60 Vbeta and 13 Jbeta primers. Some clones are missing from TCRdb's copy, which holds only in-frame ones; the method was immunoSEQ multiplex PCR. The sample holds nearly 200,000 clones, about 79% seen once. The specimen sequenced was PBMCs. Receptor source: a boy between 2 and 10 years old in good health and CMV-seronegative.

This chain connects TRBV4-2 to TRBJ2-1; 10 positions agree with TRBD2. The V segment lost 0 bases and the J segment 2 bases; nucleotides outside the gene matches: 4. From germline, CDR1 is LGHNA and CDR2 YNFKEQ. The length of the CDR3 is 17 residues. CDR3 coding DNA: TGTGCCAGCAGCCAAGAACGAACTAGCGGGGCCTACAATGAGCAGTTCTTC. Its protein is CASSQERTSGAYNEQFF.

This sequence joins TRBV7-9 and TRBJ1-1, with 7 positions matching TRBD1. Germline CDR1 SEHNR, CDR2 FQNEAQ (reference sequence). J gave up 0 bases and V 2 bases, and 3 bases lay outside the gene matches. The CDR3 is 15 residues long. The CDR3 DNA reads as TGTGCCAGCAGCTTACCGACAGGGATGAACACTGAAGCTTTCTTT. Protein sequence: CASSLPTGMNTEAFF.

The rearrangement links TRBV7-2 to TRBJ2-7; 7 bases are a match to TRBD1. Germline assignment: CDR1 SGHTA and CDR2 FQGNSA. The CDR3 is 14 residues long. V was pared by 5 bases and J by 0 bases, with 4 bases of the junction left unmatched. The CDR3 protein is CASSLGQSSYEQYF. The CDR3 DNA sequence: TGTGCCAGCAGCCTGGGACAGAGCTCCTACGAGCAGTACTTC.

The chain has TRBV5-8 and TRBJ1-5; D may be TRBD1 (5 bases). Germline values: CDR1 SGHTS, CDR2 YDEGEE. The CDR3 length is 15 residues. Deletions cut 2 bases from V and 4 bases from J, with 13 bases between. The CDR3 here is CASSFTKGFNQPQHF. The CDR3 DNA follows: TGTGCCAGCAGCTTTACAAAGGGGTTTAATCAGCCCCAGCATTTT.

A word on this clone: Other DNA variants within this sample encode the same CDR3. CDR3 sequence (DNA): TGTGCCAGCAGCTTAGGGGGGGATGAGCAGTTCTTC. This sequence encodes CASSLGGDEQFF. The chain uses TRBV7-2 and TRBJ2-1; possible D gene TRBD2, 6 bases. Per germline, CDR1 SGHTA and CDR2 FQGNSA. This CDR3 comprises 12 residues. V was pared by 1 base and J by 8 bases, with 6 bases between.

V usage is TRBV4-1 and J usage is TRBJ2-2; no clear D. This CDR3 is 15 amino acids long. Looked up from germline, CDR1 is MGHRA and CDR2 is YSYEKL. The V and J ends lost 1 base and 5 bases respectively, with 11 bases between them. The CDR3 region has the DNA TGCGCCAGCAGCCAAGCCCCGCGGCGGACCGGGGAGCTGTTTTTT. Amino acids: CASSQAPRRTGELFF.

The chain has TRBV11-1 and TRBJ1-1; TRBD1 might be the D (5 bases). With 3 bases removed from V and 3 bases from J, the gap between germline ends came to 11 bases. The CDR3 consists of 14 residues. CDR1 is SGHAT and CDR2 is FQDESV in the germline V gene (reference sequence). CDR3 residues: CASSFQGLYTEAFF. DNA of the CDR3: TGTGCCAGCAGCTTCCAGGGATTGTACACTGAAGCTTTCTTT.

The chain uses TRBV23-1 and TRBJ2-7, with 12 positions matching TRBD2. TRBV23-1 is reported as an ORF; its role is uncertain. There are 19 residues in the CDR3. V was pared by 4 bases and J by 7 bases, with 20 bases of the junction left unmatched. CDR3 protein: CASSRPRQGHGLAGREQYF. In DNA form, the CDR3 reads TGCGCCAGCAGTCGCCCCAGACAGGGTCACGGACTAGCGGGGAGGGAGCAGTACTTC.